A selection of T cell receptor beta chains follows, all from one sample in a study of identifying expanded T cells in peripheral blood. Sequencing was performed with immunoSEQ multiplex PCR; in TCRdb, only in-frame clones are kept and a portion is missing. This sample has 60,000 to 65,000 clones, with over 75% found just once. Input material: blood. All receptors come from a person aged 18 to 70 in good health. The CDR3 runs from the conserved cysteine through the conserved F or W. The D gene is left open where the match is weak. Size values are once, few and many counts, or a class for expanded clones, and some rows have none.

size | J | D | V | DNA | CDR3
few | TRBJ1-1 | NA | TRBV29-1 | TGCAGCGCCTACTCCCTTCTGAACACTGAAGCTTTCTTT | CSAYSLLNTEAFF
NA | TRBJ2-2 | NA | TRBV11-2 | TGTGCCAGCAGCATCGGACAAGTTACCGGGGAGCTGTTTTTT | CASSIGQVTGELFF
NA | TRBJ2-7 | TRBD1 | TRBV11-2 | TGTGCCAGCAGCTTAGAACAGGGGATCTACGAGCAGTACTTC | CASSLEQGIYEQYF
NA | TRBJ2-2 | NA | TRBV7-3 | TGTGCCAGCAGATCCAGGGGAACCGGGGAGCTGTTTTTT | CASRSRGTGELFF
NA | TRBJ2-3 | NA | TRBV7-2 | TGTGCCAGCAGCTTAAACGGCGGGACCGCTAGCACAGATACGCAGTATTTT | CASSLNGGTASTDTQYF
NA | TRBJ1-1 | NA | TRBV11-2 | TGTGCCAGCGGCGTTGACGGGGGTAACACTGAAGCTTTCTTT | CASGVDGGNTEAFF
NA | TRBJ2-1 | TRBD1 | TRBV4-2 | TGTGCCAGCACTAAAGACAGGGGATGGGGCAATGAGCAGTTCTTC | CASTKDRGWGNEQFF
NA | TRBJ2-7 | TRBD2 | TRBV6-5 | TGTGCCAGCAGTTACACCGGGACTAGCGGATACGAGCAGTACTTC | CASSYTGTSGYEQYF
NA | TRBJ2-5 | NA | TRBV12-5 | TGTGCTAGTGGTTTGGTAATAGGCCAAGAGACCCAGTACTTC | CASGLVIGQETQYF
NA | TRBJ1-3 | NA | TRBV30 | TGTGCCTCAACGGAGGGACACCACTCTGGAAACACCATATATTTT | CASTEGHHSGNTIYF
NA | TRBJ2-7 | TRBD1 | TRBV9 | TGTGCCAGCAGCGCACCGGGACAGGGGGCCCACGAGCAGTACTTC | CASSAPGQGAHEQYF
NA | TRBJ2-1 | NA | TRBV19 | TGTGCCAGTAGCAACTACGCAGCACGCTCCTACAATGAGCAGTTCTTC | CASSNYAARSYNEQFF
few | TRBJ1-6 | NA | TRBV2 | TGTGCCAGCAGTCATGACAGAACGAATTCACCCCTCCACTTT | CASSHDRTNSPLHF
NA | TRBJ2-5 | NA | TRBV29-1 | TGCAGCGTTCCTATATCGCAGACCCAGTACTTC | CSVPISQTQYF
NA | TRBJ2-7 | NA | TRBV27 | TGTGCCACCATGCCCCGAACGGGTACCTACGAGCAGTACTTC | CATMPRTGTYEQYF
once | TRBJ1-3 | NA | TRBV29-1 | TGCAGCGTTGGTGGGGGGGGGAGCTCTGGAAACACCATATATTTT | CSVGGGGSSGNTIYF
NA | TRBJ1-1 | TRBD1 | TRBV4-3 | TGCGCCAGCAGCCAAGCACAGGGGAGGGACACTGAAGCTTTCTTT | CASSQAQGRDTEAFF
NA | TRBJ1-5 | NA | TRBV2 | TGTGCCAGCAGCAAGGACGGGAGAAATAGCAATCAGCCCCAGCATTTT | CASSKDGRNSNQPQHF
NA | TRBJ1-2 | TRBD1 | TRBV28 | TGTGCCAGCAGTCTCGGGGACAGGGGCTATGGCTACACCTTC | CASSLGDRGYGYTF
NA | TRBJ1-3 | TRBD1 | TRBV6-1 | TGTGCCAGCAGTGCCGTTGGGGACAGGGGGAGAAACACCATATATTTT | CASSAVGDRGRNTIYF
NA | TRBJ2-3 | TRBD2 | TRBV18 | TGTGCCAGCTCCTCGAAGACTAGCGGGGGGACGAAATTTAGGGATACGCAGTATTTT | CASSSKTSGGTKFRDTQYF
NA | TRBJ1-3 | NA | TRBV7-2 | TGTGCCAGCAGCTTATCATTCTCTGGAAACACCATATATTTT | CASSLSFSGNTIYF
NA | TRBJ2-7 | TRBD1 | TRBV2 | TGTGCCAGCAATACGGGACAGGTATACGAGCAGTACTTC | CASNTGQVYEQYF
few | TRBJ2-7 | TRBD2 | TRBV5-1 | TGCGCCAGCAGCTTGGAGGGGAGCGGGGGCGAGCAGTACTTC | CASSLEGSGGEQYF
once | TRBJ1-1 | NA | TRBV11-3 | TGTGCCAGCAGCTCGGACAGATCAAACACTGAAGCTTTCTTT | CASSSDRSNTEAFF
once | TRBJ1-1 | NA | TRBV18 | TGTGCCAGCTCACCACCTCGCCGGGACATCGGCACTGAAGCTTTCTTT | CASSPPRRDIGTEAFF
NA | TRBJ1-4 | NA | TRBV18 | TGTGCCAGCTCACCACCAGGGTTAGCTGAAAAACTGTTTTTT | CASSPPGLAEKLFF
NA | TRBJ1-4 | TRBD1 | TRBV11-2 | TGTGCCAGCAGCGCACGGGACAGGGAAAAACTGTTTTTT | CASSARDREKLFF
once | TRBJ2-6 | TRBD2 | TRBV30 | TGTGCCTTAGACGGGCTAGCGGCCGGCTCTGGGGCCAACGTCCTGACTTTC | CALDGLAAGSGANVLTF
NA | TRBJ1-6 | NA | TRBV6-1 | TGTGCCAGCAGTGAAAGAGGGCAGGAATCACCCCTCCACTTT | CASSERGQESPLHF
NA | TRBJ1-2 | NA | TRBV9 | TGTGCCAGCAGCAACTCCCGAGAGCTAGCGGCGAACTATGGCTACACCTTC | CASSNSRELAANYGYTF
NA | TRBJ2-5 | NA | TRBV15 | TGTGCCACCAGCAGAGATCGGGGGCCTATGGCCCAGTACTTC | CATSRDRGPMAQYF
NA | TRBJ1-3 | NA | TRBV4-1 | TGCGCCAGCAGCCAAGAGGTCCTTGGGGGGACCCCCAGGGTTGGAAACACCATATATTTT | CASSQEVLGGTPRVGNTIYF
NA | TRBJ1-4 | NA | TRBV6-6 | TGTGCCAGCAGTTTAGGCGAAAATGAAAAACTGTTTTTT | CASSLGENEKLFF
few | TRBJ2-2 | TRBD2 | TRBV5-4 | TGTGCCAGCAGCTTAGTCTGGACTAGCGGGGGGAGCACCGGGGAGCTGTTTTTT | CASSLVWTSGGSTGELFF
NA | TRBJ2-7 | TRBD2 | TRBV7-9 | TGTGCCAGCAGTCCAATCAGCGGGAGCAGCTCCTACGAGCAGTACTTC | CASSPISGSSSYEQYF
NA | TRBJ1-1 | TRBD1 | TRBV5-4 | TGTGCCAGCAGCTTCAGGGGGCGCGGCACTGAAGCTTTCTTT | CASSFRGRGTEAFF
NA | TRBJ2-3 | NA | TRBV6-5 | TGTGCCAGCAGGGACCTCAATTCTGGCACAGATACGCAGTATTTT | CASRDLNSGTDTQYF
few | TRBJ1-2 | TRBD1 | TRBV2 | TGTGCCAGCAGGGCGACAGGGGGCGCCTATGGCTACACCTTC | CASRATGGAYGYTF
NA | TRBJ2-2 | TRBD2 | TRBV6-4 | TGTGCCAGCAGTGAAACGGCGGGGGGGCCTGAGGAGCTGTTTTTT | CASSETAGGPEELFF
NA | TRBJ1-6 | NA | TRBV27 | TGTGCCAGCAGGTTAGGAACAGGGAATAATTCACCCCTCCACTTT | CASRLGTGNNSPLHF
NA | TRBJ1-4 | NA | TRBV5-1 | TGCGCCAGCAGCCCGTATAACCTGAATGAAAAACTGTTTTTT | CASSPYNLNEKLFF
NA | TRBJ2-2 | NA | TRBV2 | TGTGCCAGCAGTGAGTGGGGGAACACCGGGGAGCTGTTTTTT | CASSEWGNTGELFF
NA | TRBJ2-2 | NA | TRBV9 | TGTGCCAGCAGCGTCCGTGGTAGGGGGCGGGAGACCGGGGAGCTGTTTTTT | CASSVRGRGRETGELFF
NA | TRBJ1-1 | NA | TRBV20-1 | TGCAGTGCTAGGTTTGACACTGAAGCTTTCTTT | CSARFDTEAFF
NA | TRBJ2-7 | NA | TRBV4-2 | TGTGCCAGCAGCCAAGACAGGCGGGGATCCTACGAGCAGTACTTC | CASSQDRRGSYEQYF
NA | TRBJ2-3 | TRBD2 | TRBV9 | TGTGCCAGCAGCAGGAGGGTAGCGGGCGATACGCAGTATTTT | CASSRRVAGDTQYF
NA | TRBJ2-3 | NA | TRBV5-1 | TGCGCCAGCAGCGCCGGACACGCGCGAACCACAGATACGCAGTATTTT | CASSAGHARTTDTQYF
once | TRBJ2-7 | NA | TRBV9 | TGTGCCAGCAGCCGGCGATGGGGGACCTCCTACGAGCAGTACTTC | CASSRRWGTSYEQYF
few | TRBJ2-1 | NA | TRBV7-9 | TGTGCCAGCAAGGATTTCAACTCCAATGAGCAGTTCTTC | CASKDFNSNEQFF
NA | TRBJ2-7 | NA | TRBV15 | TGTGCCACCAGCAGAGACGGAGCAGGGGGGTTGCAGTACTTC | CATSRDGAGGLQYF
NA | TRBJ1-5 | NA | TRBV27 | TGTGCCAGCAGTTTCGGGTATCAGCCCCAGCATTTT | CASSFGYQPQHF
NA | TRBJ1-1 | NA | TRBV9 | TGTGCCAGCAGCCCGGAGAGGGTCGCTACAACGCACGCTGAAGCTTTCTTT | CASSPERVATTHAEAFF
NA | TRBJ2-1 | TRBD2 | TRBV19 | TGTGCCAGTAGTGCCCCCTGGACTAGCGGGGAGAATGAGCAGTTCTTC | CASSAPWTSGENEQFF
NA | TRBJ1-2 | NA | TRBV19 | TGTGCCAGTATGGGCTGGATCAGCTATGGCTACACCTTC | CASMGWISYGYTF